Listed below are T cell receptor beta chains from one sample, sequenced in a study of blood T cell repertoires in COVID-19. Only in-frame clones appear in the TCRdb table, and some are missing; sequencing was by immunoSEQ multiplex PCR. This sample has 300,000 to 400,000 clones, with about 86% found just once. The source material was PBMCs or T cells enriched from blood (not recorded which). The receptors were gathered from a woman aged 40 to 50 with acute COVID-19. The CDR3 runs from the conserved cysteine through the conserved F or W. A D gene is named only where the DNA matches it firmly. Clone sizes are given selectively: once, few, many, or a class where the clone is expanded.

V: TRBV27; J: TRBJ1-4; size: -; D: -; CDR3: CASSPRDRVNEKLFF; DNA: TGTGCCAGCAGTCCAAGAGACAGAGTTAATGAAAAACTGTTTTTT
V: TRBV6-5; J: TRBJ2-5; size: -; D: -; CDR3: CASNRGDIATETQYF; DNA: TGTGCCAGCAACCGGGGAGATATTGCTACGGAGACCCAGTACTTC
V: TRBV29-1; J: TRBJ1-1; size: -; D: TRBD1; CDR3: CSVEGQLNTEAFF; DNA: TGCAGCGTTGAGGGACAGCTGAACACTGAAGCTTTCTTT
V: TRBV29-1; J: TRBJ2-4; size: few; D: -; CDR3: CSVEGDSPIQYF; DNA: TGCAGCGTTGAAGGTGACAGCCCCATTCAGTACTTC
V: TRBV7-9; J: TRBJ2-7; size: -; D: -; CDR3: CASSPFSYEQYF; DNA: TGTGCCAGCAGCCCGTTCTCCTACGAGCAGTACTTC
V: TRBV11-2; J: TRBJ2-3; size: -; D: -; CDR3: CASEGFEDTDTQYF; DNA: TGTGCCAGCGAAGGCTTTGAGGACACAGATACGCAGTATTTT
V: TRBV4-3; J: TRBJ2-3; size: -; D: -; CDR3: CASSQESGADTQYF; DNA: TGCGCCAGCAGCCAAGAGTCAGGGGCAGATACGCAGTATTTT
V: TRBV5-1; J: TRBJ1-2; size: few; D: TRBD1; CDR3: CASRMSRTGLGYTF; DNA: TGCGCCAGCAGAATGAGTAGGACAGGGTTGGGCTACACCTTC
V: TRBV4-3; J: TRBJ1-2; size: -; D: TRBD1; CDR3: CASSRDRGYGYTF; DNA: TGCGCCAGCAGCCGGGACAGGGGCTATGGCTACACCTTC
V: TRBV6-6; J: TRBJ1-5; size: -; D: TRBD1; CDR3: CASSRSQGASNQPQHF; DNA: TGTGCCAGCAGCCGATCACAGGGGGCAAGCAATCAGCCCCAGCATTTT
V: TRBV4-3; J: TRBJ2-5; size: -; D: TRBD1; CDR3: CASSQVRGTETQYF; DNA: TGCGCCAGCAGCCAAGTCAGGGGGACGGAGACCCAGTACTTC
V: TRBV5-1; J: TRBJ1-4; size: once; D: -; CDR3: CASSPGNEKLFF; DNA: TGCGCCAGCAGCCCGGGGAATGAAAAACTGTTTTTT
V: TRBV5-6; J: TRBJ2-7; size: -; D: -; CDR3: CASSLFHYEQYF; DNA: TGTGCCAGCAGCTTGTTCCACTACGAGCAGTACTTC
V: TRBV14; J: TRBJ1-2; size: -; D: -; CDR3: CASSQVQGSNYGYTF; DNA: TGTGCCAGCAGCCAAGTTCAGGGGAGTAACTATGGCTACACCTTC
V: TRBV11-2; J: TRBJ2-7; size: few; D: TRBD2; CDR3: CASSLVAGAISYEQYF; DNA: TGTGCCAGCAGCTTAGTAGCGGGAGCTATCTCCTACGAGCAGTACTTC
V: TRBV2; J: TRBJ1-5; size: -; D: -; CDR3: CASSERGDPPNQPQHF; DNA: TGTGCCAGCAGTGAACGGGGGGATCCGCCCAATCAGCCCCAGCATTTT
V: TRBV19; J: TRBJ1-6; size: once; D: -; CDR3: CASSIDDRNSPLHF; DNA: TGTGCCAGTAGTATAGATGACAGGAATTCACCCCTCCACTTT
V: TRBV7-8; J: TRBJ2-2; size: few; D: TRBD1; CDR3: CASRGQGANTGELFF; DNA: TGTGCCAGCAGAGGACAGGGGGCGAACACCGGGGAGCTGTTTTTT
V: TRBV3-1/TRBV3-2; J: TRBJ1-6; size: many; D: -; CDR3: CASSRGQRSPLHF; DNA: TGTGCCAGCAGCCGCGGACAGAGATCACCCCTCCACTTT
V: TRBV2; J: TRBJ2-7; size: -; D: -; CDR3: CASSVMDSLSSYEQYF; DNA: TGTGCCAGCAGTGTGATGGACAGCCTTAGCTCCTACGAGCAGTACTTC
V: TRBV18; J: TRBJ2-3; size: -; D: -; CDR3: CASSPSGDTQYF; DNA: TGTGCCAGCTCACCCTCGGGAGATACGCAGTATTTT
V: TRBV5-1; J: TRBJ2-2; size: -; D: -; CDR3: CASSPGRSGELFF; DNA: TGCGCCAGCAGCCCGGGGAGATCTGGGGAGCTGTTTTTT
V: TRBV11-2; J: TRBJ2-7; size: -; D: TRBD2; CDR3: CASSLDSIAGGSEQYF; DNA: TGTGCCAGCAGCTTAGATAGTATAGCGGGAGGGAGCGAGCAGTACTTC
V: TRBV6-2/TRBV6-3; J: TRBJ2-1; size: few; D: -; CDR3: CASSDTMRLGNEQFF; DNA: TGTGCCAGCAGCGATACGATGAGACTAGGCAATGAGCAGTTCTTC
V: TRBV5-1; J: TRBJ1-5; size: -; D: TRBD1; CDR3: CASSSGDTGGGQPQHF; DNA: TGCGCCAGCAGCTCGGGTGACACAGGGGGCGGTCAGCCCCAGCATTTT
V: TRBV12-3/TRBV12-4; J: TRBJ2-7; size: -; D: -; CDR3: CASSLQGYEQYF; DNA: TGTGCCAGCAGTTTACAGGGGTACGAGCAGTACTTC
V: TRBV5-1; J: TRBJ1-3; size: -; D: TRBD1; CDR3: CASNPGQGVRNTIYF; DNA: TGCGCCAGCAATCCGGGACAGGGTGTCCGAAACACCATATATTTT
V: TRBV7-8; J: TRBJ1-1; size: once; D: -; CDR3: CASSSGQMNTEAFF; DNA: TGTGCCAGCAGCTCTGGACAGATGAACACTGAAGCTTTCTTT
V: TRBV2; J: TRBJ2-2; size: -; D: TRBD1; CDR3: CASSIRQGITNTGELFF; DNA: TGTGCCAGCAGTATCCGACAGGGGATTACGAACACCGGGGAGCTGTTTTTT
V: TRBV4-3; J: TRBJ1-1; size: -; D: -; CDR3: CASSQVRSGNTEAFF; DNA: TGCGCCAGCAGCCAGGTGCGATCAGGGAACACTGAAGCTTTCTTT
V: TRBV6-6; J: TRBJ2-7; size: once; D: -; CDR3: CASTDGKGYEQYF; DNA: TGTGCCAGTACGGACGGGAAAGGCTACGAGCAGTACTTC
V: TRBV27; J: TRBJ1-1; size: -; D: -; CDR3: CASRINTGLRNTEAFF; DNA: TGTGCCAGCAGAATAAATACGGGACTGAGAAACACTGAAGCTTTCTTT
V: TRBV14; J: TRBJ2-1; size: -; D: -; CDR3: CASSQVGWTASSYNEQFF; DNA: TGTGCCAGCAGCCAAGTTGGATGGACTGCGAGCTCCTACAATGAGCAGTTCTTC
V: TRBV4-2; J: TRBJ2-7; size: -; D: TRBD2; CDR3: CASSQDASGRFYEQYF; DNA: TGTGCCAGCAGCCAAGATGCAAGCGGGAGGTTCTACGAGCAGTACTTC
V: TRBV5-1; J: TRBJ1-1; size: once; D: TRBD1; CDR3: CASNLEGASEAFF; DNA: TGCGCCAGCAACCTAGAGGGGGCCTCTGAAGCTTTCTTT
V: TRBV2; J: TRBJ1-2; size: -; D: -; CDR3: CASRRFMLVATF; DNA: TGTGCCAGCAGAAGGTTCATGTTAGTAGCCACCTTC
V: TRBV6-5; J: TRBJ2-5; size: -; D: -; CDR3: CASRADTIQETQYF; DNA: TGTGCCAGCAGGGCAGACACGATTCAAGAGACCCAGTACTTC
V: TRBV7-9; J: TRBJ2-7; size: -; D: -; CDR3: CASSPRDSLREQYF; DNA: TGTGCCAGCAGCCCGCGGGACTCTTTACGCGAGCAGTACTTC
V: TRBV28; J: TRBJ1-1; size: -; D: -; CDR3: CASSLGPGWGEAFF; DNA: TGTGCCAGCAGTTTAGGGCCAGGGTGGGGTGAAGCTTTCTTT
V: TRBV5-5; J: TRBJ1-6; size: once; D: -; CDR3: CASSQMGGSGNSPLHF; DNA: TGTGCCAGCAGCCAGATGGGGGGTTCCGGCAATTCACCCCTCCACTTT
V: TRBV13; J: TRBJ1-5; size: -; D: -; CDR3: CASSAGFGNQPQHF; DNA: TGTGCCAGCAGCGCAGGATTTGGCAATCAGCCCCAGCATTTT
V: TRBV10-3; J: TRBJ1-6; size: once; D: -; CDR3: CAISPDSSNSPLHF; DNA: TGTGCCATCAGTCCGGACAGCTCTAATTCACCCCTCCACTTT
V: TRBV5-4; J: TRBJ2-2; size: once; D: TRBD1; CDR3: CASSLGQGAWNTGELFF; DNA: TGTGCCAGCAGCTTGGGACAGGGGGCTTGGAACACCGGGGAGCTGTTTTTT